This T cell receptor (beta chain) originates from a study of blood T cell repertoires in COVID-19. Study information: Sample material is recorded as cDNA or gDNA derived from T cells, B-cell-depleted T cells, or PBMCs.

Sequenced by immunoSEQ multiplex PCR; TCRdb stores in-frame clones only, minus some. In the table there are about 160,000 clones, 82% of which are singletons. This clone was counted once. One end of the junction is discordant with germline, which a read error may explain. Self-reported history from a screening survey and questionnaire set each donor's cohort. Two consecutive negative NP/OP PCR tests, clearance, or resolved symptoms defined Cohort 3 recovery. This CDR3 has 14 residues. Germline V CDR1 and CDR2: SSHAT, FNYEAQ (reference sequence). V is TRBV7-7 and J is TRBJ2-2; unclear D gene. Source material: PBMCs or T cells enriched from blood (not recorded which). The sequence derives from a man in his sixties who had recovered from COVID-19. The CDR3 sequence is CASSLISGSGELFF. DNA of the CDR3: TGTGCTAGCAGCTTAATATCCGGTAGTGGGGAGCTGTTTTTT.